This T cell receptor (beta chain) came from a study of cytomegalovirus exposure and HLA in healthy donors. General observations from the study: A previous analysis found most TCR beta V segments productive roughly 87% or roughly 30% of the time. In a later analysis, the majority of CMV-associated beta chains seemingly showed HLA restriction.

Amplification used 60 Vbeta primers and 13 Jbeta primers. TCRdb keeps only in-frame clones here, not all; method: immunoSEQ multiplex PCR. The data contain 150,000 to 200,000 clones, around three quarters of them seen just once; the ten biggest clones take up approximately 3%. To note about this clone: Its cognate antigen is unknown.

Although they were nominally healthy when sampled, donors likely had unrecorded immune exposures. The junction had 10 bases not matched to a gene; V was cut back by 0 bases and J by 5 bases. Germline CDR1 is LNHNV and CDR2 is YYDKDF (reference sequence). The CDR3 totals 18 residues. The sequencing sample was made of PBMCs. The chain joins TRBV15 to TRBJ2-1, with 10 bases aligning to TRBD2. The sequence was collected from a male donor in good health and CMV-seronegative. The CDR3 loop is CATSREDHSGRPNNEQFF. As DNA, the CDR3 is TGTGCCACCAGCAGAGAGGACCATAGCGGGAGGCCCAACAATGAGCAGTTCTTC.